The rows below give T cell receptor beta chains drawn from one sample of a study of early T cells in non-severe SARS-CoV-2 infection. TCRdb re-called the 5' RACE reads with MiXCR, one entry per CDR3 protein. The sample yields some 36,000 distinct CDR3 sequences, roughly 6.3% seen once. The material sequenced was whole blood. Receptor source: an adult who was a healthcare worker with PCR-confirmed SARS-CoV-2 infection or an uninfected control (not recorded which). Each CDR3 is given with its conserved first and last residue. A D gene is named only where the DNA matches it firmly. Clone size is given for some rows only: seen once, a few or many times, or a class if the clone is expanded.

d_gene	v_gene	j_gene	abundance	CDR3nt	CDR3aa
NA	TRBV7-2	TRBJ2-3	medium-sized	TGTGCCAGCAGTTTAGGAGTAGGGAGCACAGATACGCAGTATTTT	CASSLGVGSTDTQYF
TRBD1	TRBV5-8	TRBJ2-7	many	TGTGCCAGCAGCTTGGACAGGGGCATCTACGAGCAGTACTTC	CASSLDRGIYEQYF
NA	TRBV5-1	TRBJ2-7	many	TGCGCCAGCTTCCAGGGCGGGATGGGGGAGCAGTACTTC	CASFQGGMGEQYF
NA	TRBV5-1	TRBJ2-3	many	TGCGCCAGCAGCCTTAGGGAGGCTAGCACAGATACGCAGTATTTT	CASSLREASTDTQYF
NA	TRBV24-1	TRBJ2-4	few	TGTGCCACCAGTGATTTATGGAACATTCAGTACTTC	CATSDLWNIQYF
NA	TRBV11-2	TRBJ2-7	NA	TGTGCCAGCAGCTCTCAGACTGGGATCGGGCAGTACTTC	CASSSQTGIGQYF
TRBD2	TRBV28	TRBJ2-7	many	TGTGCCAGCAGTTTAGCCCGGCAGGGCGGGAGGCAGTACTTC	CASSLARQGGRQYF
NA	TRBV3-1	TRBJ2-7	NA	TGTGCCAGCAGCCAGAACTATCTCTCCTACGAGCAGTACTTC	CASSQNYLSYEQYF
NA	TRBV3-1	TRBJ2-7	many	TGTGCCAGCAGCCAAGAGAGGAGGGGCGAGCAGTACTTC	CASSQERRGEQYF
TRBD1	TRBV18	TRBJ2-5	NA	TGTGCCAGCTCACCACTTCTCGGACAGGGGGCATGGGAGACCCAGTACTTC	CASSPLLGQGAWETQYF
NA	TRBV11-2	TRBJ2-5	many	TGTGCCAGCAACGGATTCCAAGAGACCCAGTACTTC	CASNGFQETQYF
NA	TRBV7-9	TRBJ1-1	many	TGTGCCAGCAGCAGAGGACAGCTAGACACTGAAGCTTTCTTT	CASSRGQLDTEAFF
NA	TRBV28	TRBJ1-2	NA	TGTGCCAGTACAGGGATCAGGGGCTACACCTTC	CASTGIRGYTF
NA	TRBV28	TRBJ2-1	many	TGTGCCAGCAGTCCACCCGACAGGTACAATGAGCAGTTCTTC	CASSPPDRYNEQFF
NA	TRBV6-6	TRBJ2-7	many	TGTGCCAGCAGGGGGGCGGCAGAGCAGTACTTC	CASRGAAEQYF
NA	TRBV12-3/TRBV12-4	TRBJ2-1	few	TGTGCCAGCAGTTTGTGGGGGTTCAATGAGCAGTTCTTC	CASSLWGFNEQFF
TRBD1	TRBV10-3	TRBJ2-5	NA	TGTGCCATCACACGGGACAGACAAGAGACCCAGTACTTC	CAITRDRQETQYF
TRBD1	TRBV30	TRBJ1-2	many	TGTGCCTTTAACCAGGGGGCCTTTAACTATGGCTACACCTTC	CAFNQGAFNYGYTF
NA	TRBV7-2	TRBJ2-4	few	TGTGCCAGCAGCTTAACGGGGTTGACCAAAAACATTCAGTACTTC	CASSLTGLTKNIQYF
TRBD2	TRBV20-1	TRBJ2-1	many	TGCAGTGCTCCTCGAACCGGGACTAGCGCGCGCTCCTACAATGAGCAGTTCTTC	CSAPRTGTSARSYNEQFF
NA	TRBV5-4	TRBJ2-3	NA	TGTGCTACCAACCCCCCAGGAGGAGATACGCAGTATTTT	CATNPPGGDTQYF
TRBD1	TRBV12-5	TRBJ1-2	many	TGTGCTAGTGGTCTCCCCGGGACAGGGTCTGGCTACACCTTC	CASGLPGTGSGYTF
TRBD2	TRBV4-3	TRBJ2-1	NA	TGCGCCAGCAGCCAAGATGCCCTAGCGGGAGGTGGCTCCTACAATGAGCAGTTCTTC	CASSQDALAGGGSYNEQFF
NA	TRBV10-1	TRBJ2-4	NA	TGCGCCAGCAGTTCCGGAGGGGACGAAAACATTCAGTACTTC	CASSSGGDENIQYF
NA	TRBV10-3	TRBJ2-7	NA	TGTGCCATCAGTCAGGGTGTTTACGAGCAGTACTTC	CAISQGVYEQYF
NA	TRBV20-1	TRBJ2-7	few	TGCAGTGCCAAATATGGGACTCTCTACGAGCAGTACTTC	CSAKYGTLYEQYF
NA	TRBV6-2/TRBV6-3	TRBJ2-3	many	TGTGCCAGCAGTTACTCTAGCACAGATACGCAGTATTTT	CASSYSSTDTQYF
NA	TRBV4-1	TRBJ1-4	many	TGCGCCAGCAGCCAATGGGGTTCTGAAAAACTGTTTTTT	CASSQWGSEKLFF
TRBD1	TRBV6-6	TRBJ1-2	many	TGTGCCAGCAGCCCCACCGGGACAGGAGGCGGCTACACCTTC	CASSPTGTGGGYTF
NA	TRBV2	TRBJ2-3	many	TGTGCCAGCAGCCCCACAGATACGCAGTATTTT	CASSPTDTQYF
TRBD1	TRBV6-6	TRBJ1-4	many	TGTGCCAGCAGTCAGGAAGGGGGCTTAGGAGAAAAACTGTTTTTT	CASSQEGGLGEKLFF
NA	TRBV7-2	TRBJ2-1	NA	TGTGCCACCGCGACTGACCGCTCCTACAATGAGCAGTTCTTC	CATATDRSYNEQFF
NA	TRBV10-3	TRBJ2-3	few	TGTGCCATCACTGACGAAGGATCAGGGAGACGGGGTACGCAGTATTTT	CAITDEGSGRRGTQYF